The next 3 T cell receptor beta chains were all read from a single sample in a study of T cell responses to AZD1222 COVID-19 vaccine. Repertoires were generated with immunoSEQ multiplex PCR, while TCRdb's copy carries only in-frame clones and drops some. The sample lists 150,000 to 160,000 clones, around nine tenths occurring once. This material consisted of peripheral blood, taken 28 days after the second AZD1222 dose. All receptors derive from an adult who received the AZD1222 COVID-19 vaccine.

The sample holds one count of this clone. The CDR3 here is CASSPVGGDTGELFF. The CDR3 region has the DNA TGTGCCAGCAGCCCCGTGGGGGGGGACACCGGGGAGCTGTTTTTT. V and J are TRBV7-2 and TRBJ2-2; 7 bases are a match to TRBD2. The J segment lost 3 bases and the V segment lost 5 bases, leaving 6 bases of the junction unmatched. The CDR3 runs to 15 residues. Germline lookup yields CDR1 SGHTA and CDR2 FQGNSA. The full variable domain, completed using reference TRBV7-2 and TRBJ2-2, is GAGVSQSPSNKVTEKGKDVELRCDPISGHTALYWYRQSLGQGLEFLIYFQGNSAPDKSGLPSDRFSAERTGGSVSTLTIQRTQQEDSAVYLCASSPVGGDTGELFFGEGSRLTVL.

The CDR3 nucleotides read TGCGCCAGCAGCTTGGGCGCTAGCGGGAGGGATGAAGAGCAGTACTTC. Encoded protein: CASSLGASGRDEEQYF. The gene calls are TRBV5-1 and TRBJ2-7; 12 bases align to TRBD2. From germline, CDR1 is SGHRS and CDR2 YFSETQ. V lost 0 bases, J lost 7 bases, and 8 bases stayed unmatched. The CDR3 loop spans 16 amino acids.

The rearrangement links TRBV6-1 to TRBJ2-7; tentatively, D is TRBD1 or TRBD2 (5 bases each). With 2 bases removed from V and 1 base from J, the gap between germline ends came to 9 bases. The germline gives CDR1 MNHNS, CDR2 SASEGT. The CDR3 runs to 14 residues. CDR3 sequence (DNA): TGTGCCAGCAGTGAATCGGGGCTATCCTACGAGCAGTACTTC. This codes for CASSESGLSYEQYF.